Below, 19 T cell receptor beta chains from the same sample are listed, as sequenced in a study of T cell changes during pregnancy in multiple sclerosis. Assay used: immunoSEQ multiplex PCR; TCRdb lists only in-frame clones, some missing. The sample contains about 89,000 clones, 85% to 95% of which appear only once. Sequenced here: peripheral blood, sampled in the third trimester of pregnancy. These receptors were taken from a female donor with multiple sclerosis, enrolled in a pregnancy study.

V is TRBV7-9 and J is TRBJ2-3; D uncertain. This CDR3 contains 12 residues. Trimming took 5 bases from V and 3 from J, leaving 6 bases between them. Per the germline V gene, CDR1 is SEHNR and CDR2 is FQNEAQ (reference sequence). In DNA, the CDR3 is TGTGCCAGCAGCCTCGAGACAGATACGCAGTATTTT. This translates into CASSLETDTQYF.

The J gene is TRBJ2-7, the V gene TRBV18; 7 bases agree with TRBD1. Germline V gives CDR1 KGHSH, CDR2 LQKENI. There are 14 residues in the CDR3. With 8 bases clipped from V and 2 bases from J, the junction kept 9 bases outside the gene matches. DNA of the CDR3: TGTGCCAGCGCCAAGGGGGCGCAAACCTACGAGCAGTACTTC. This encodes CASAKGAQTYEQYF.

This clone appeared a single time. V usage is TRBV5-1 and J usage is TRBJ2-3; possibly TRBD2 for D (6 bases). This CDR3 comprises 15 residues. Germline V CDR1 and CDR2: SGHRS, YFSETQ. V lost 0 bases and J 0 bases, leaving 8 bases between the germline ends. CDR3 region: CASSLDGTSTDTQYF. The CDR3 DNA sequence: TGCGCCAGCAGCTTGGATGGGACTAGCACAGATACGCAGTATTTT.

The chain employs TRBV4-2 and TRBJ2-7; D gene unclear. Trimming removed 0 bases from V and 1 base from J, with 7 bases in between. The CDR3 is 14 amino acids. CDR1 and CDR2 (germline): LGHNA, YNFKEQ. CDR3 bases: TGTGCCAGCAGCCAAGAATTAAATTCCTACGAGCAGTACTTC. Translation gives CASSQELNSYEQYF.

The J gene is TRBJ2-5, the V gene TRBV5-5; weak D call: TRBD1 (5 bases). Trimming removed 5 bases from V and 1 base from J, with 15 bases in between. Germline V gene data show CDR1 as SGHKS and CDR2 as YYEKEE (reference sequence). The CDR3 totals 15 residues. The CDR3 is CASSPLGAGQETQYF. The DNA of the CDR3 is TGTGCCAGCAGTCCCCTTGGGGCCGGCCAAGAGACCCAGTACTTC.

The CDR3 DNA sequence: TGTGCCAGCAGCGTAGGACAGGGCGGCTCAGATACGCAGTATTTT. Amino acids: CASSVGQGGSDTQYF. The chain has TRBV5-4 and TRBJ2-3, with 8 bases fitting TRBD1. Germline V gene data show CDR1 as SGHNT and CDR2 as YYREEE (reference sequence). This CDR3 contains 15 residues. V gave up 4 bases and J gave up 4 bases; unmatched junction bases: 8.

The chain joins TRBV2 to TRBJ2-5, with 10 bases identical to TRBD1. The CDR3 is 15 amino acids. V gave up 8 bases and J gave up 5 bases; unmatched junction bases: 11. Germline V gene sequence: CDR1 SNHLY, CDR2 FYNNEI. CDR3 loop: CASPRDRGARETQYF. The CDR3 region has the DNA TGTGCCAGCCCCCGGGACAGGGGAGCTCGGGAGACCCAGTACTTC. The full variable domain, rest sourced from reference TRBV2 and TRBJ2-5, is EPEVTQTPSHQVTQMGQEVILRCVPISNHLYFYWYRQILGQKVEFLVSFYNNEISEKSEIFDDQFSVERPDGSNFTLKIRSTKLEDSAMYFCASPRDRGARETQYFGPGTRLLVL.

The V gene is TRBV5-1, the J gene TRBJ2-7, with 7 positions matching TRBD2. J gave up 5 bases and V 0 bases, and 8 bases lay outside the gene matches. This CDR3 spans 15 amino acids. Per the germline V gene, CDR1 is SGHRS and CDR2 is YFSETQ. The CDR3: CASSLVSRERDEQYF. The CDR3 region has the DNA TGCGCCAGCAGCTTGGTGTCGCGGGAGCGGGACGAGCAGTACTTC.

Comments on this clone: Here the CDR3 omits its conserved ending phenylalanine or tryptophan, so a read error is the likely source. Because the CDR3's place on the DNA is in doubt, the DNA is left out and the CDR3 is given as listed by TCRdb. V and J are TRBV10-1 and TRBJ1-4; TRBD1 reflects the table's D call only, with no check against the DNA. Per germline, CDR1 WNHNN and CDR2 SYGVQD (reference sequence). The CDR3 has 14 amino acids, counting both end residues. Here the CDR3 reads CASSESTRQGPRFS.

The chain combines TRBV7-7 with TRBJ2-6, with D perhaps matching TRBD2 (6 bases). The germline V gene has CDR1 SSHAT and CDR2 FNYEAQ (reference sequence). The V gene lost 5 bases and the J gene lost 0 bases, with 14 bases spanning the gap. The CDR3 sequence is 17 residues long. CDR3 nucleotide sequence: TGTGCCAGCAGCGTCGGGACTGTCCTCTCTGGGGCCAACGTCCTGACTTTC. Translated, it gives CASSVGTVLSGANVLTF.

This chain links TRBV7-9 with TRBJ1-4; maybe TRBD1 (5 bases). Germline V gene lookup returns CDR1 SEHNR and CDR2 FQNEAQ (reference sequence). The germline V and J ends were trimmed by 3 bases and 0 bases, with 11 bases remaining between them. The CDR3 is 16 residues long. The CDR3 protein is CASSLRQGPTNEKLFF. CDR3 DNA: TGTGCCAGCAGCTTGCGGCAGGGTCCAACTAATGAAAAACTGTTTTTT.

This clone was detected once. This chain links TRBV11-2 with TRBJ2-7, with D possibly being TRBD1 (5 bases). Germline V gives CDR1 SGHAT, CDR2 FQNNGV. There are 13 residues in the CDR3. Trimming cost V 3 bases and J 3 bases, with 9 bases left between them. CDR3 region: CASSFPGRYEQYF. CDR3 bases: TGTGCCAGCAGCTTCCCAGGGCGCTACGAGCAGTACTTC.

This sequence joins TRBV30 and TRBJ2-7; 10 nucleotides line up with TRBD1. The CDR3 is 15 residues long. CDR1 and CDR2 (germline): GTSNPN, SVGIG (reference sequence). Trimming cost V 0 bases and J 4 bases; bases outside gene matches: 6. The DNA for the CDR3 is TGTGCCTGGAGTGTACGACAGGGGGCTAGGTACGAGCAGTACTTC. Amino acid sequence: CAWSVRQGARYEQYF.

The chain couples TRBV6-4 to TRBJ2-2, with 10 bases matching TRBD2. The CDR3 is 16 amino acids. Per germline, CDR1 MRHNA and CDR2 SNTAGT. V shed 3 bases, J shed 5 bases, and the junction held 6 bases outside the gene matches. CDR3 DNA sequence: TGTGCCAGCAGTGAAGCTAGCGGGAGCTTGACCGGGGAGCTGTTTTTT. Its translation is CASSEASGSLTGELFF.

This clone has a single count. The V call is TRBV7-7, the J call TRBJ2-1; D perhaps matches TRBD1 (5 bases). The germline V and J ends were trimmed by 1 base and 7 bases, with 11 bases remaining between them. Germline CDR1 and CDR2: SSHAT and FNYEAQ (reference sequence). The CDR3 extends over 14 amino acids. The CDR3 sequence is CASSLVQGGNEQFF. The CDR3 DNA reads as TGTGCCAGCAGCTTAGTGCAGGGTGGGAATGAGCAGTTCTTC.

The chain recombines TRBV18 with TRBJ2-2, with D perhaps matching TRBD1 (5 bases). V lost 2 bases and J 0 bases, leaving 10 bases between the germline ends. The CDR3 runs 16 residues. Looked up from germline, CDR1 is KGHSH and CDR2 is LQKENI. In DNA, the CDR3 is TGTGCCAGCTCACCATTTGACAGACCGAACACCGGGGAGCTGTTTTTT. As protein: CASSPFDRPNTGELFF.

J is TRBJ2-1 and V is TRBV4-1; 7 bases match TRBD2. This CDR3 contains 17 residues. V shed 4 bases and J 4 bases; nucleotides not matched to a gene: 13. CDR1 is MGHRA, CDR2 YSYEKL, per germline. CDR3 DNA sequence: TGCGCCAGCAGCCCCTTCCCGCGGGAGCCATCTTACAATGAGCAGTTCTTC. Translated: CASSPFPREPSYNEQFF.

The chain is built from TRBV6-4 and TRBJ2-2, with D hard to call. The germline CDR1 and CDR2 sequences are MRHNA and SNTAGT. This CDR3 has 14 residues. V lost 4 bases and J 1 base, leaving 7 bases between the germline ends. DNA of the CDR3: TGTGCCAGCAGTGCGGAGCGGAACACCGGGGAGCTGTTTTTT. This encodes CASSAERNTGELFF.

The chain employs TRBV28 and TRBJ2-1; 7 bases fit TRBD1. The germline V gene has CDR1 MDHEN and CDR2 SYDVKM. The CDR3 has 15 amino acids. The J segment lost 5 bases and the V segment lost 5 bases, leaving 9 bases of the junction unmatched. In DNA form, the CDR3 reads TGTGCCAGCAGTGGTCTACGGGACAGACACAATGAGCAGTTCTTC. It is translated as CASSGLRDRHNEQFF.